This T cell receptor (beta chain) stems from a study of blood T cells in healthy people across ages. Together with a sample-barcoded 5' primer, a J-beta primer mix was included in a second PCR lasting about 7 to 12 cycles. TCRdb reprocessed the 5' RACE reads with MiXCR, giving one entry per CDR3 protein. The table lists some 690,000 distinct CDR3 sequences, 22% of them singletons. Trimming removed 0 bases at V and 8 bases at J, with 16 bases between. Germline V gene data show CDR1 as SGHAT and CDR2 as FQNNGV. The CDR3 is made up of 15 amino acids. Sequenced input: blood. This receptor was identified in a man between 65 and 80 years old in good health. This sequence joins TRBV11-2 and TRBJ1-2, with no clear D. CDR3 loop: CASSLDGVGSVGYTF. The CDR3 coding sequence is TGTGCCAGCAGCTTAGATGGGGTTGGGTCGGTCGGCTACACCTTC. Full variable domain (missing parts from reference TRBV11-2 and TRBJ1-2): EAGVAQSPRYKIIEKRQSVAFWCNPISGHATLYWYQQILGQGPKLLIQFQNNGVVDDSQLPKDRFSAERLKGVDSTLKIQPAKLEDSAVYLCASSLDGVGSVGYTFGSGTRLTVV.